This T cell receptor (beta chain) was recovered during a study of regulatory dendritic cells for organ transplantation. Study-level findings and limits: The authors noted considerable between-person heterogeneity in alloreactive memory CD8+ cells. Mature dendritic cells appeared to drive more memory CD8+ clonal expansion than regulatory ones.

With respect to this clone: Its matching antigen is unknown.

The V end was cut by 11 bases, the J end by 2 bases, with 12 bases between. CDR3 length equals 12 residues. Germline loops: CDR1 MGHDK, CDR2 SYGVNS. Sorted subsets were CFSE-labeled and cultured about 5 days with allogeneic dendritic cells. FACS sorted CD4+ or CD8+ T cells into CD45RA+ naive and CD45RO+ memory. Sequenced by immunoSEQ multiplex PCR; TCRdb stores in-frame clones only, minus some. The table records around 5,200 clones, about 70% of them present only once. The sample taken for sequencing was memory CD8+ T cells from blood cultured with regulatory dendritic cells. Subset defined: CD45RO+ memory T cells. The clonotype comes from a human donor in good health. The rearrangement joins TRBV25-1 to TRBJ1-2; no clear D gene. The CDR3 sequence is CAALGLNYGYTF. In DNA, the CDR3 is TGTGCCGCTCTGGGATTAAACTATGGCTACACCTTC.